This entry is about one T cell receptor beta chain. These data come from a study of T cell responses to AZD1222 COVID-19 vaccine. TCRdb's table, derived via immunoSEQ multiplex PCR, lists solely in-frame clones and lacks some. The table has some 97,000 clones, more than 75% seen once. Trimming stripped 2 bases from V and 2 bases from J, with 16 bases between. CDR1 and CDR2 from the germline V gene are MDHEN and SYDVKM. The CDR3 sequence is 17 residues long. The chain is built from TRBV28 and TRBJ1-5; possible D gene TRBD1, 5 bases. The input for sequencing was peripheral blood, taken on day 0 of MenACWY control vaccination. The TCR sequence derives from an adult in good health. The CDR3, as DNA: TGTGCCAGCAGTTTACGATCGGGACCCCCTGGCAATCAGCCCCAGCATTTT. Translating gives CASSLRSGPPGNQPQHF.